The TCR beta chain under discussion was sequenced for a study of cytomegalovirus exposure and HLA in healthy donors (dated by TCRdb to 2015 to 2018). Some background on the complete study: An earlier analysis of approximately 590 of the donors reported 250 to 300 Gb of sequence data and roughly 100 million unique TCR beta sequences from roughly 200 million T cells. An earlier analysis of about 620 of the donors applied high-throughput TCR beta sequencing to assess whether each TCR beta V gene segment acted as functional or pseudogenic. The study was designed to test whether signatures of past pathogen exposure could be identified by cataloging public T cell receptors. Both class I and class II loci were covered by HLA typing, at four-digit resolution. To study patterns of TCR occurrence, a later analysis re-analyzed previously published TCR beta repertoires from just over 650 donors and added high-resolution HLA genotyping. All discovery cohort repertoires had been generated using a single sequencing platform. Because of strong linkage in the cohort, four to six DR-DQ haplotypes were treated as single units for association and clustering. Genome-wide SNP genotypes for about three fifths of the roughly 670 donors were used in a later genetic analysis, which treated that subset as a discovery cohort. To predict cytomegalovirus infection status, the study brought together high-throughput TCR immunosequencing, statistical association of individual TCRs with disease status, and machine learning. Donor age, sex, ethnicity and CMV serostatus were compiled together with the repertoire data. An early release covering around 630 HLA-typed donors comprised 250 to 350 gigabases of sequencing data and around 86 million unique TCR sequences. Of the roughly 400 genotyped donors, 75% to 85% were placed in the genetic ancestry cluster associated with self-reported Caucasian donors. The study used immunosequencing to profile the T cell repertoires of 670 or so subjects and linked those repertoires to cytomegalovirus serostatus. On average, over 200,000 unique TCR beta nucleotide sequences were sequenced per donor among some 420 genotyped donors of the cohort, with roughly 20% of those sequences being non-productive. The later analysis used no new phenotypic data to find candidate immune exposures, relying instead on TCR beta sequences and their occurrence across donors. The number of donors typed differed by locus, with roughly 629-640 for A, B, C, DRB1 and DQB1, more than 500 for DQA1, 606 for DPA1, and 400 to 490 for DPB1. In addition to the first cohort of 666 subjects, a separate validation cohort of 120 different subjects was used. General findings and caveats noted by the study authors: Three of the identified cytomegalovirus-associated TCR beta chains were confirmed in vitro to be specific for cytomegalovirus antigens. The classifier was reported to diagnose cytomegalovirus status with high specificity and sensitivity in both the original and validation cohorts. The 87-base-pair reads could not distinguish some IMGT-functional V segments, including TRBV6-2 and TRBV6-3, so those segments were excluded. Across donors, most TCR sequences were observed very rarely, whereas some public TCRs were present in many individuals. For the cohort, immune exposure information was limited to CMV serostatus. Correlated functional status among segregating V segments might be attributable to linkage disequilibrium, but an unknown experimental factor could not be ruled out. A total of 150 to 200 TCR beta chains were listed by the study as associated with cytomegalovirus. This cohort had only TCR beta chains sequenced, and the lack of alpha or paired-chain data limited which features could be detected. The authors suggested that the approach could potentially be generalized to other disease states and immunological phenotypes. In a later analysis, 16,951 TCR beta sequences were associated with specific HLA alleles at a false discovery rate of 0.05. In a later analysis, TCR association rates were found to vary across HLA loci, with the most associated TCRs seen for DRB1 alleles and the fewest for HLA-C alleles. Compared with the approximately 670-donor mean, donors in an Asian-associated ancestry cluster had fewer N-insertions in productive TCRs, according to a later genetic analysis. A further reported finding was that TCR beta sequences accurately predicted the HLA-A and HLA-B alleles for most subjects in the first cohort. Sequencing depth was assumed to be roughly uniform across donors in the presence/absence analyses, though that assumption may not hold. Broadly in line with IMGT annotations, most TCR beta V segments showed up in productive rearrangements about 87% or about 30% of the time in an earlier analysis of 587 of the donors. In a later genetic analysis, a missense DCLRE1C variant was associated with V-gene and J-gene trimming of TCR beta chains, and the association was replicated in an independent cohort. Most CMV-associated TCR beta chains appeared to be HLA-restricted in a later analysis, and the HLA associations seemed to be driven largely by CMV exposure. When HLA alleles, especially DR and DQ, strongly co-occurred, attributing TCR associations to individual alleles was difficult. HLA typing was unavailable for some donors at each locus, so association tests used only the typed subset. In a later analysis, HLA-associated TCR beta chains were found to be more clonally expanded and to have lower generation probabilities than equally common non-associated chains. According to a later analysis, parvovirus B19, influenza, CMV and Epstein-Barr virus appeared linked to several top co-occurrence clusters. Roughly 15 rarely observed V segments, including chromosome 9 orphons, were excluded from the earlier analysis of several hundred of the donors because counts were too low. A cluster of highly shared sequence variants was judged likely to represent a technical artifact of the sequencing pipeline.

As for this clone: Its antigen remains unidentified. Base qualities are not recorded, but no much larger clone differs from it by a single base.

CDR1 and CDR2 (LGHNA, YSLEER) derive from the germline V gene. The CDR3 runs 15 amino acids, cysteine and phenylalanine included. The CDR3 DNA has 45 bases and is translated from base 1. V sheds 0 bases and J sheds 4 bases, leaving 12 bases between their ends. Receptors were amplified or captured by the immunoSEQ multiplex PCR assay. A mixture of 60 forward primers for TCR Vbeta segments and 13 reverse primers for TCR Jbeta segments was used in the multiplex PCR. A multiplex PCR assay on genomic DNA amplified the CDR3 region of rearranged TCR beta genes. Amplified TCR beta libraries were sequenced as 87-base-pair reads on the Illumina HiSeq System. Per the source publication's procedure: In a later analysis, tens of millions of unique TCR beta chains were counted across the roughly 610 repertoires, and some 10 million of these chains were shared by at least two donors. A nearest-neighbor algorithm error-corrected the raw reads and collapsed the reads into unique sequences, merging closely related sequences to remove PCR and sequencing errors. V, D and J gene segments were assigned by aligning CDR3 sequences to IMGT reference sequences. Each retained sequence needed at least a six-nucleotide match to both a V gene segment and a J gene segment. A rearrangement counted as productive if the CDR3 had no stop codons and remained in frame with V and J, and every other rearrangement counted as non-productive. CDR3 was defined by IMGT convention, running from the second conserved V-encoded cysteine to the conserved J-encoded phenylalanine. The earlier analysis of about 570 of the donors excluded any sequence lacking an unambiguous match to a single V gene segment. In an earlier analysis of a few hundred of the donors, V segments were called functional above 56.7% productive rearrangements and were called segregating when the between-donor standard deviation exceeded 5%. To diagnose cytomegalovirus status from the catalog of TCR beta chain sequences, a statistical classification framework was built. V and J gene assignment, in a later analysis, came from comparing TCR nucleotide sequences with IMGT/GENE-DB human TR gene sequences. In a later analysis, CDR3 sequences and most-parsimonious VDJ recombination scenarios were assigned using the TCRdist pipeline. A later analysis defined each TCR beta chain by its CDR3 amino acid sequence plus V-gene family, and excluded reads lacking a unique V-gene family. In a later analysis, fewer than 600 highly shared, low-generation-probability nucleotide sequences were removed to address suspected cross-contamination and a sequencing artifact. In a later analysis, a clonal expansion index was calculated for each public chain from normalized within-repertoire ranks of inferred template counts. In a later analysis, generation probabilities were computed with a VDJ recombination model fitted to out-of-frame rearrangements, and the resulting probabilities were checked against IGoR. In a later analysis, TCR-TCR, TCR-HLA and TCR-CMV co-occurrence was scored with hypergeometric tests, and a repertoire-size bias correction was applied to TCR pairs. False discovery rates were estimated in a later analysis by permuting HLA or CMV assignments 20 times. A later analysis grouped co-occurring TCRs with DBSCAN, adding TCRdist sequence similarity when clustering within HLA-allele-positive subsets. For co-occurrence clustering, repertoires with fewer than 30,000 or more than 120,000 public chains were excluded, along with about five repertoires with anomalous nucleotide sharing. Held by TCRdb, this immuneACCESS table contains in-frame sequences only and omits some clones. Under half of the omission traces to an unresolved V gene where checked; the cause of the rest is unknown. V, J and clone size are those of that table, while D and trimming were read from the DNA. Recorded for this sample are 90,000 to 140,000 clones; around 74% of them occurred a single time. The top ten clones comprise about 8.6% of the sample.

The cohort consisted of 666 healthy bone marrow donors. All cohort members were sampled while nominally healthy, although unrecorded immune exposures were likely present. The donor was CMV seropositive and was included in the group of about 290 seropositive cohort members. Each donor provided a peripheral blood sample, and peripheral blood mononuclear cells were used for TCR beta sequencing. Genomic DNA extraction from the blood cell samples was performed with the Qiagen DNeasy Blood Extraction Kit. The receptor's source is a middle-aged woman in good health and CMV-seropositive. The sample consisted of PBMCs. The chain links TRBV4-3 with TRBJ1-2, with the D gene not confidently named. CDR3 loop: CASSQDTGLGYGYTF. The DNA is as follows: TGCGCCAGCAGCCAAGACACGGGTCTTGGCTATGGCTACACCTTC.